This TCR beta chain comes out of a study of T cell clonotyping in hematopoietic cell transplantation. The CDR3 runs 13 residues. The germline gives CDR1 GTSNPN, CDR2 SVGIG (reference sequence). The V end was cut by 5 bases, the J end by 6 bases, with 11 bases between. The data were produced by immunoSEQ multiplex PCR, yet TCRdb's version contains in-frame clones alone and is incomplete. Of more than 12,000 clones listed, 80% to 90% are singletons. This chain connects TRBV30 to TRBJ1-6; no clear D. The TCR sequence derives from a male patient aged 45-60 years who had an allogeneic stem cell transplant from an unrelated donor, so T cells may come from the graft donor. Some clones in this sample may be carry-over from other donors' samples. This material consisted of PBMCs, taken 100 days after allogeneic stem cell transplant. Written as DNA, the CDR3 is TGTGCCTGGGCAAGTACCATTAATTCACCCCTCCACTTT. This gives the protein CAWASTINSPLHF.